This T cell receptor (beta chain) came from a study of T cells after posttransplantation cyclophosphamide. Measured with immunoSEQ multiplex PCR; TCRdb has only the in-frame clones, and not every one. The sample counts roughly 2,600 clones, none seen once; the ten largest own 16%. Busulfan-fludarabine conditioning, marrow transplant, and cyclophosphamide on days +3 and +4 were administered. Whole-study findings and limits: Recipient CMV seropositivity and CMV reactivation strongly tracked TRB clonality. Blood and skin or GI T cell repertoires showed limited TRB overlap. Donor-recipient repertoire similarity was low at 1-2 months, rising over year one.

There are 16 residues in the CDR3. After removal of 6 bases from V and 1 base from J, the junction contained 15 bases not matched to a gene. Germline CDR1 and CDR2: SQVTM and ANQGSEA. This clone was counted between two and nine times. Antigen specificity is unknown. The specimen comprised PBMCs, sampled 30 days after allogeneic stem cell transplant with posttransplant cyclophosphamide. The TCR originated in a female patient aged 55-70 years who received an allogeneic stem cell transplant from an unrelated donor, was CMV-positive, and had acute GVHD only. Some of these T cells may belong to the graft donor. The gene calls are TRBV29-1 and TRBJ2-7; 7 bases agree with TRBD2. The CDR3 coding sequence is TGCAGCGTACTCCTAGCGGAGAGATCTAATTCCTACGAGCAGTACTTC. Protein: CSVLLAERSNSYEQYF.